The 30 T cell receptor beta chains below were found in one sample sequenced in a study of shared clonotypes between healthy human individuals. Generated by immunoSEQ multiplex PCR, the TCRdb table keeps only in-frame clones and is missing some. The sample yields over 400,000 clones, 60% to 80% seen once. The specimen sequenced was PBMCs. These TCRs come from a woman in her 40s in good health. Some clones in this sample may be carry-over from other donors' samples.

The V call is TRBV30, the J call TRBJ1-3; 8 bases agree with TRBD1. There are 15 residues in the CDR3. With 3 bases clipped from V and 0 bases from J, the junction kept 4 bases outside the gene matches. From germline, CDR1 is GTSNPN and CDR2 SVGIG (reference sequence). The CDR3 bases are TGTGCCTGGAGGGACAGGGAGAACTCTGGAAACACCATATATTTT. It yields the protein CAWRDRENSGNTIYF.

This chain uses TRBV5-6 with TRBJ1-4; D ambiguous. Looked up from germline, CDR1 is SGHDT and CDR2 is YYEEEE. Trimming cost V 2 bases and J 6 bases, with 14 bases left between them. The CDR3 is 15 residues long. CDR3 region: CASSLGPVVDEKLFF. The CDR3 nucleotides are TGTGCCAGCAGCTTAGGCCCAGTGGTAGATGAAAAACTGTTTTTT. Looking up the rest from reference TRBV5-6 and TRBJ1-4 gives the full variable domain: DAGVTQSPTHLIKTRGQQVTLRCSPKSGHDTVSWYQQALGQGPQFIFQYYEEEERQRGNFPDRFSGHQFPNYSSELNVNALLLGDSALYLCASSLGPVVDEKLFFGSGTQLSVL.

This chain uses TRBV7-2 with TRBJ2-7; D ambiguous. This CDR3 is 15 amino acids long. Per germline, CDR1 SGHTA and CDR2 FQGNSA. Trimming took off 1 base at V and 4 bases at J, with 14 bases between the two ends. The CDR3 DNA reads as TGTGCCAGCAGCTTAGTATCGACCCCGCGGTACGAGCAGTACTTC. Protein sequence: CASSLVSTPRYEQYF.

V is TRBV5-6 and J is TRBJ2-7; 11 nucleotides line up with TRBD2. The length of the CDR3 is 16 residues. From germline, CDR1 is SGHDT and CDR2 YYEEEE. The J segment lost 0 bases and the V segment lost 4 bases, leaving 6 bases of the junction unmatched. The chain's CDR3 is CASSRKGLADSYEQYF. The CDR3 coding sequence is TGTGCCAGCAGCCGAAAGGGACTAGCGGACTCCTACGAGCAGTACTTC.

This clone was detected once. The J gene is TRBJ2-2, the V gene TRBV19, with 9 bases that match TRBD2. The CDR3 consists of 16 residues. The ends lost 7 bases at V and 3 bases at J; junction bases unmatched: 9. The germline gives CDR1 LNHDA, CDR2 SQIVND (reference sequence). The CDR3 DNA reads TGTGCCAGTATAGGCGGGAGGGGTTTCGACACCGGGGAGCTGTTTTTT. It yields the protein CASIGGRGFDTGELFF.

The chain carries TRBV5-1 and TRBJ2-3; D uncertain. Per germline, CDR1 SGHRS and CDR2 YFSETQ. The CDR3 loop spans 13 amino acids. Trimming pared 0 bases from V and 4 bases from J, leaving 6 bases between. The CDR3 sequence is CASSLDRADTQYF. The CDR3 DNA reads TGCGCCAGCAGCTTGGACCGGGCAGATACGCAGTATTTT.

The genes are TRBV19 and TRBJ1-2, with 9 bases that match TRBD1. The V segment lost 5 bases and the J segment 3 bases; nucleotides outside the gene matches: 10. Germline V gives CDR1 LNHDA, CDR2 SQIVND (reference sequence). CDR3 length: 16 residues. CDR3 sequence: CASSPRRDRVDYGYTF. The DNA for the CDR3 is TGTGCCAGTAGTCCCAGACGGGACAGGGTCGACTATGGCTACACCTTC.

CDR3 sequence: CASSLPVLPKPGELFF. The CDR3 DNA reads as TGTGCCAGCAGCCTCCCCGTCCTCCCAAAACCCGGGGAGCTGTTTTTT. The chain employs TRBV7-6 and TRBJ2-2, with D unresolved. V was trimmed by 5 bases and J by 6 bases, leaving 19 bases between them. The CDR3 runs to 16 residues. Germline loops: CDR1 SGHVS, CDR2 FNYEAQ.

V gene TRBV5-1 combines with J gene TRBJ2-7, with D unclear. Trimming pared 0 bases from V and 5 bases from J, leaving 12 bases between. The CDR3 totals 14 residues. The germline V gene encodes CDR1 SGHRS and CDR2 YFSETQ. CDR3 DNA sequence: TGCGCCAGCAGCTTGGGAGGCCCATCGAACGAGCAGTACTTC. Translating gives CASSLGGPSNEQYF.

To note about this clone: Other DNA sequences in this specimen translate into the identical CDR3. The chain recombines TRBV28 with TRBJ1-1; 8 nucleotides agree with TRBD1. J was trimmed by 1 base and V by 5 bases; bases with no gene match: 0. The germline gives CDR1 MDHEN, CDR2 SYDVKM. The CDR3 has 13 amino acids. CDR3 sequence reads: CASSTGGNTEAFF. The CDR3 coding sequence is TGTGCCAGCAGTACAGGGGGGAACACTGAAGCTTTCTTT.

This clone was seen once. The CDR3 protein is CASSSMTGSAGANVLTF. The CDR3 DNA sequence: TGTGCCAGCAGCTCAATGACAGGGAGCGCTGGGGCCAACGTCCTGACTTTC. V usage is TRBV27 and J usage is TRBJ2-6, with 7 bases lining up with TRBD1. The CDR3 has 17 residues. Germline V CDR1 and CDR2: MNHEY, SMNVEV (reference sequence). The trim removed 6 bases at V and 2 bases at J, leaving 10 bases unmatched. Based on the CDR3 plus reference TRBV27 and TRBJ2-6, the full variable domain is EAQVTQNPRYLITVTGKKLTVTCSQNMNHEYMSWYRQDPGLGLRQIYYSMNVEVTDKGDVPEGYKVSRKEKRNFPLILESPSPNQTSLYFCASSSMTGSAGANVLTFGAGSRLTVL.

This clone was seen only a few times. The V call is TRBV29-1, the J call TRBJ2-7; 7 nucleotides align to TRBD2. The CDR3 covers 13 residues. The germline gives CDR1 SQVTM, CDR2 ANQGSEA. Trimming cost V 4 bases and J 4 bases; bases outside gene matches: 7. The CDR3 DNA sequence: TGCAGCGTTGCCCGAGGGAGGGGTTACGAGCAGTACTTC. Translating gives CSVARGRGYEQYF.

The sample holds a few counts of this clone. V and J are TRBV30 and TRBJ1-5; D gene ambiguous. Germline values: CDR1 GTSNPN, CDR2 SVGIG (reference sequence). This CDR3 is 13 amino acids long. V lost 2 bases to trimming and J lost 4 bases, with 9 bases between them. The DNA for the CDR3 is TGTGCCTGGAGTCCCGACGGGAATCAGCCCCAGCATTTT. Protein product: CAWSPDGNQPQHF.

The chain carries TRBV7-3 and TRBJ2-1, with 7 bases that match TRBD1. Germline CDR1 SGHTA, CDR2 FQGTGA. V gave up 5 bases and J gave up 4 bases; unmatched junction bases: 8. This CDR3 is built from 15 residues. Here the CDR3 DNA reads TGTGCCAGCAGCCCCCGGGACAGCCTATACAATGAGCAGTTCTTC. The encoded protein is CASSPRDSLYNEQFF.

Regarding this clone: Other DNA sequences within the sample encode an identical CDR3. This chain connects TRBV5-4 to TRBJ1-3, with unresolved D. V gave up 4 bases and J gave up 4 bases, with 18 bases separating them. The CDR3 is 16 amino acids. Germline V lookup: CDR1 SGHNT, CDR2 YYREEE (reference sequence). The CDR3 DNA sequence: TGTGCCAGCAGCCTGGACGGTCGACCCTCCGGAAACACCATATATTTT. This translates into CASSLDGRPSGNTIYF. The entire variable domain, with the rest obtained from reference TRBV5-4 and TRBJ1-3, is as follows: ETGVTQSPTHLIKTRGQQVTLRCSSQSGHNTVSWYQQALGQGPQFIFQYYREEENGRGNFPPRFSGLQFPNYSSELNVNALELDDSALYLCASSLDGRPSGNTIYFGEGSWLTVV.

V usage is TRBV18 and J usage is TRBJ2-1, with 9 nucleotides matching TRBD2. V shed 5 bases and J 2 bases; nucleotides not matched to a gene: 4. The germline CDR1 and CDR2 sequences are KGHSH and LQKENI. The CDR3 is 15 amino acids. The CDR3 coding sequence is TGTGCCAGCTCATCTACTAGCGGGCCCTACAATGAGCAGTTCTTC. Encoded protein: CASSSTSGPYNEQFF.

This clone appeared once. This is likely an artifact of a read error, given a far larger clone one base away. This chain connects TRBV5-1 to TRBJ2-7; no clear D gene. Germline V gene sequence: CDR1 SGHRS, CDR2 YFSETQ. This CDR3 has 15 amino acids. Trimming took 0 bases from V and 2 from J, leaving 12 bases between them. CDR3 sequence: CASSLALRQPYEQYF. CDR3 bases: TGCGCCAGCAGCTTGGCCCTACGGCAGCCCTACGAGCAGTACTTC.

J is TRBJ2-1 and V is TRBV19; D gene ambiguous. V lost 1 base and J lost 2, with 6 bases in between. The CDR3 has 14 amino acids. Per the germline V gene, CDR1 is LNHDA and CDR2 is SQIVND (reference sequence). For the CDR3, the DNA is TGTGCCAGTAGTATAGGGATGCCCTACAATGAGCAGTTCTTC. Encoded protein: CASSIGMPYNEQFF. Variable domain in full (rest from reference TRBV19 and TRBJ2-1): DGGITQSPKYLFRKEGQNVTLSCEQNLNHDAMYWYRQDPGQGLRLIYYSQIVNDFQKGDIAEGYSVSREKKESFPLTVTSAQKNPTAFYLCASSIGMPYNEQFFGPGTRLTVL.

This clone was detected only a few times. The rearrangement uses TRBV29-1 and TRBJ2-1; TRBD2 matches at 7 bases. V lost 0 bases and J lost 12; bases outside the gene matches: 5. The CDR3 runs 12 residues. Germline V gene sequence: CDR1 SQVTM, CDR2 ANQGSEA. The CDR3 is CSVEEPGLRQFF. In nucleotides, the CDR3 is TGCAGCGTTGAAGAGCCGGGACTAAGGCAGTTCTTC.

CDR3 protein: CASSDRVHEQFF. CDR3 sequence (DNA): TGTGCCAGCAGTGATAGGGTGCATGAGCAGTTCTTC. V and J are TRBV6-1 and TRBJ2-1, with D hard to call. Germline V gives CDR1 MNHNS, CDR2 SASEGT. The CDR3 sequence is 12 residues long. V lost 3 bases to trimming and J lost 8 bases, with 8 bases between them.

The genes are TRBV2 and TRBJ1-1; D unresolved. V was cut by 7 bases and J by 2 bases, with 11 bases left in between. The CDR3 length is 13 residues. Germline CDR1 and CDR2: SNHLY and FYNNEI. The CDR3 DNA is TGTGCCAGCAACGAACAGCCCAACACTGAAGCTTTCTTT. Encoded protein: CASNEQPNTEAFF.

To note about this clone: Given a far larger clone just one base away, this is likely a sequencing read error. The CDR3 ends on some other residue instead of the conserved phenylalanine or tryptophan, so this is likely a read error. The J gene is TRBJ2-7, the V gene TRBV4-2; 8 bases are a match to TRBD1. The CDR3 extends over 15 amino acids. J was trimmed by 3 bases and V by 0 bases; bases with no gene match: 4. The germline V gene encodes CDR1 LGHNA and CDR2 YNFKEQ. CDR3 in DNA: TGTGCCAGCAGCCAAGACCAGGGGGCCCACTACGAGCAGTACTCC. It codes for CASSQDQGAHYEQYS.

This chain links TRBV30 with TRBJ2-5, with 7 bases matching TRBD1. V gave up 1 base and J gave up 6 bases; unmatched junction bases: 5. CDR3 length: 13 amino acids. Per the germline V gene, CDR1 is GTSNPN and CDR2 is SVGIG (reference sequence). CDR3 in amino acids: CAWSGSRGKTQYF. CDR3 DNA sequence: TGTGCCTGGAGTGGTTCCAGGGGGAAGACCCAGTACTTC. Using reference TRBV30 and TRBJ2-5 for the parts outside the CDR3, the full variable domain is SQTIHQWPATLVQPVGSPLSLECTVEGTSNPNLYWYRQAAGRGLQLLFYSVGIGQISSEVPQNLSASRPQDRQFILSSKKLLLSDSGFYLCAWSGSRGKTQYFGPGTRLLVL.

A remark on this clone: This may be a read error, as it is one base from a much larger clone. The sample has other DNA sequences that encode this CDR3 too. V usage is TRBV30 and J usage is TRBJ1-1; D may be TRBD1 (6 bases). Trimming shortened V by 5 bases and J by 8 bases, and 18 bases separated the two germline ends. Germline values: CDR1 GTSNPN, CDR2 SVGIG (reference sequence). The CDR3 covers 13 residues. The CDR3 coding sequence is TGTGCCTGGTCCCGGACAGCTGGGACCGAAGCTTTCTTT. This translates into CAWSRTAGTEAFF.

The J gene is TRBJ2-3, the V gene TRBV12-5; D might be TRBD2 (5 bases). The CDR3 sequence is 12 residues long. Trimming shortened V by 6 bases and J by 5 bases, and 9 bases separated the two germline ends. Germline V lookup: CDR1 LGHNT, CDR2 FRNRAP. The DNA for the CDR3 is TGTGCTAGTGGGACTAACGGAGATACGCAGTATTTT. It is translated as CASGTNGDTQYF.

V gene TRBV28 combines with J gene TRBJ2-7, with D tentatively TRBD1 (6 bases). The ends were cut back, 6 bases at V and 2 bases at J, with 14 bases in the middle. The CDR3 is 14 residues long. CDR1 is MDHEN and CDR2 is SYDVKM in the germline V gene. CDR3 nucleotide sequence: TGTGCCAGCAGGCCTGGGGGCAGCACCTACGAGCAGTACTTC. This translates into CASRPGGSTYEQYF.

The J gene is TRBJ1-4, the V gene TRBV7-9; perhaps TRBD1 as D (6 bases). The CDR3 is 17 amino acids. V was shortened by 3 bases and J by 6 bases, with 20 bases between the two germline ends. CDR1 is SEHNR and CDR2 is FQNEAQ in the germline V gene (reference sequence). The CDR3 DNA sequence: TGTGCCAGCAGCTTTCCGTTACAGGGACTGGGGGATGAAAAACTGTTTTTT. Translating it yields CASSFPLQGLGDEKLFF.

Here the CDR3 DNA reads TGTGCCAGCAGTTACCTGGACAGGGGTATCTACGAGCAGTACTTC. This sequence encodes CASSYLDRGIYEQYF. The J gene is TRBJ2-7, the V gene TRBV6-5, with 9 bases identical to TRBD1. Germline trimming cut 2 bases from V and 3 bases from J; bases unmatched to any gene: 5. Germline CDR1 is MNHEY and CDR2 is SVGAGI. CDR3 length: 15 residues.

This clone showed up just once. The chain couples TRBV5-1 to TRBJ2-1; 13 bases map to TRBD2. Germline-derived CDR1 and CDR2 are SGHRS and YFSETQ. This CDR3 region has 14 residues. Unmatched junction bases numbered 8, after V lost 7 bases and J lost 10 bases. The CDR3 bases are TGCGCCAGCGCGCCAGGACTAGCGGGAGACGAGCAGTTCTTC. This codes for CASAPGLAGDEQFF.

This rearrangement joins TRBV7-8 to TRBJ2-2, with a possible D match to TRBD2 (5 bases). The V gene lost 0 bases and the J gene lost 5 bases, with 10 bases spanning the gap. This CDR3 spans 15 amino acids. The V gene's germline CDR1 is SGHVS and CDR2 FQNEAQ. CDR3 DNA: TGTGCCAGCAGCTTAGCTAGCGAGGGAACCGGGGAGCTGTTTTTT. Its translation: CASSLASEGTGELFF.